The 8 T cell receptor beta chains given below trace back to one sample, sequenced in a study of T cell clonality in common variable immunodeficiency. Study observations and caveats: Common variable immunodeficiency TCR beta sequences reportedly had fewer deletions and N-nucleotide insertions.

This table comes from immunoSEQ multiplex PCR, and its TCRdb copy is limited to in-frame clones, with some not included. Found here are more than 13,000 clones, no singletons; the ten largest cover more than 7.5%. Which antigens these TCRs recognize remains unknown. Sequences were obtained from peripheral blood mononuclear cells. Source of these receptors: a human donor with common variable immunodeficiency.

Points on this clone: The read halts 3 residues ahead of the CDR3 end, with the missing end drawn from the germline J gene. This chain links TRBV7-9 with TRBJ1-5; D perhaps matches TRBD1 (5 bases). The CDR3 loop spans 14 amino acids. Germline V gives CDR1 SEHNR, CDR2 FQNEAQ (reference sequence). The V and J ends lost 2 bases and 6 bases respectively, with 11 bases between them. CDR3 residues: CASSLQGGSQPQHF. Partial CDR3 DNA: TGTGCCAGCAGCTTACAGGGAGGTAGTCAGCCC.

In regard to this clone: The read comes to an end 3 residues before the CDR3 does, leaving the germline J gene to fill in the end. This rearrangement joins TRBV7-9 to TRBJ1-3, with D possibly TRBD1 on 5 matching bases. V was trimmed by 4 bases and J by 2 bases, leaving 9 bases between them. Germline assignment: CDR1 SEHNR and CDR2 FQNEAQ (reference sequence). The CDR3 runs to 14 residues. CDR3 sequence reads: CASSSQGAGNTIYF. The covered CDR3 bases are TGTGCCAGCAGCTCCCAGGGCGCTGGAAACACC.

There are a few counts of this clone. The CDR3 end falls 3 residues outside the read, so it is completed with the germline J gene. The chain joins TRBV19 to TRBJ2-3, with D possibly being TRBD2 (6 bases). The V end was cut by 7 bases, the J end by 2 bases, with 19 bases between. There are 16 residues in the CDR3. The germline gives CDR1 LNHDA, CDR2 SQIVND (reference sequence). CDR3 DNA (partial): TGTGCCAGTACCCCTAGCGAGCGAAGAAACACAGATACG. Translating it yields CASTPSERRNTDT. The whole CDR3 is CASTPSERRNTDTQYF.

By proportion, this clone is medium-sized. The CDR3 end is not reached by the read, which stops 3 residues before it; the germline J gene fills it in. This rearrangement joins TRBV20-1 to TRBJ2-3; no firm D call. Germline CDR1 DFQATT, CDR2 SNEGSKA (reference sequence). The CDR3 has 12 residues. The ends were cut back, 4 bases at V and 4 bases at J, with 9 bases in the middle. The sequenced CDR3 bases are TGCAGTGCTACCGGAGACTCAGATACG. Translation gives CSATGDSDT. The CDR3 in full is CSATGDSDTQYF.

In its sample, this clone was seen many times. The observed sequence ends 3 residues before the CDR3 terminus, with the missing tail filled in from the germline J gene. This rearrangement joins TRBV19 to TRBJ2-1, with a possible D match to TRBD2 (7 bases). The germline gives CDR1 LNHDA, CDR2 SQIVND (reference sequence). CDR3 length: 17 amino acids. V was shortened by 4 bases and J by 8 bases, with 24 bases between the two germline ends. CDR3 region: CASSKGGPGLTSDEQFF. The DNA read from the CDR3 is TGTGCCAGTAGTAAGGGGGGACCGGGACTAACGTCCGATGAG.

This clone was seen more than once but under ten times. The read terminates 3 residues ahead of where the CDR3 ends, so the germline J gene completes it. The chain joins TRBV19 to TRBJ2-2, with TRBD2 as a possible D gene (5 bases). This CDR3 region has 14 residues. Germline CDR1 reads LNHDA; CDR2 reads SQIVND (reference sequence). V shed 5 bases and J shed 1 base, with 8 bases lying between them. The CDR3 DNA, read in part, is TGTGCCAGTAGTCCGGGGAGGAACACCGGGGAG. Translation: CASSPGRNTGE. The entire CDR3 protein reads CASSPGRNTGELFF.

This clone turned up a few times. The observed sequence ends 3 residues before the CDR3 terminus, with the missing tail filled in from the germline J gene. This chain uses TRBV18 with TRBJ2-3; tentative D call: TRBD1 (5 bases). This CDR3 comprises 17 residues. The germline V and J ends were trimmed by 5 bases and 0 bases, with 18 bases remaining between them. In germline, CDR1 is KGHSH, CDR2 LQKENI. The DNA read from the CDR3 is TGTGCCAGCTCAGGGCGCGTCAGGGCGACTAGCACAGATACG. As protein: CASSGRVRATSTDT. The entire CDR3 is CASSGRVRATSTDTQYF. Supplemented by reference TRBV18 and TRBJ2-3, the full variable domain reads NAGVMQNPRHLVRRRGQEARLRCSPMKGHSHVYWYRQLPEEGLKFMVYLQKENIIDESGMPKERFSAEFPKEGPSILRIQQVVRGDSAAYFCASSGRVRATSTDTQYFGPGTRLTVL.

Here the CDR3 reads CAWSVQRTSGGPGNEQFF. The sequenced part of the CDR3 DNA is TGTGCCTGGAGTGTACAAAGGACTAGCGGGGGACCTGGGAATGAG. The rearrangement uses TRBV30 and TRBJ2-1; 13 bases fit TRBD2. The read stops 3 residues short of the end of the CDR3; the missing end is completed from the germline J gene. There are 18 residues in the CDR3. The J segment lost 7 bases and the V segment lost 0 bases, leaving 12 bases of the junction unmatched. Germline lookup yields CDR1 GTSNPN and CDR2 SVGIG (reference sequence).